What follows are 32 T cell receptor beta chains derived from one specimen sequenced in a study of CD8 T cells in ankylosing spondylitis. TCRdb analysed the 5' RACE reads with MiXCR anew, one entry per CDR3 protein. Here the sample spans 200,000 to 250,000 distinct CDR3 sequences, roughly 10% being singletons. Sequenced: blood, either unsorted or a sorted T cell fraction (not recorded which). The receptor set was obtained from a male donor with ankylosing spondylitis or in good health (not recorded which).

This clonotype has ten or more counts. The gene calls are TRBV5-1 and TRBJ2-1; D is unclear. Trimming cost V 0 bases and J 7 bases, with 8 bases left between them. The CDR3 sequence is 13 residues long. Germline V gene lookup returns CDR1 SGHRS and CDR2 YFSETQ. CDR3 sequence: CASSLGTKNEQFF. CDR3 coding DNA: TGCGCCAGCAGCTTGGGGACCAAGAATGAGCAGTTCTTC. Full variable domain (outside the CDR3, taken from reference TRBV5-1 and TRBJ2-1): KAGVTQTPRYLIKTRGQQVTLSCSPISGHRSVSWYQQTPGQGLQFLFEYFSETQRNKGNFPGRFSGRQFSNSRSEMNVSTLELGDSALYLCASSLGTKNEQFFGPGTRLTVL.

This clonotype has at least ten counts. The gene calls are TRBV3-1 and TRBJ2-7, with D possibly being TRBD1 (6 bases). This CDR3 has 14 residues. CDR1 is LGHDT and CDR2 is YNNKEL in the germline V gene (reference sequence). V was pared by 5 bases and J by 0 bases, with 11 bases between. DNA of the CDR3: TGTGCCAGCAGCGGGACATCGAGCTCCTACGAGCAGTACTTC. Translation gives CASSGTSSSYEQYF.

This clonotype has at least ten counts. The junction does not match germline at one end; this may be a read error. The rearrangement joins TRBV29-1 to TRBJ1-1; D may be TRBD1 (5 bases). Germline assignment: CDR1 SQVTM and CDR2 ANQGSEA. This CDR3 is 11 amino acids long. The CDR3 nucleotides read TGCAGCGTTGGGACATCCGTAAGCTTTACCTTT. Amino acid sequence: CSVGTSVSFTF.

In its sample, this clonotype was seen many times. The chain employs TRBV15 and TRBJ1-4, with D tentatively TRBD1 (5 bases). The CDR3 is made up of 14 amino acids. V was shortened by 4 bases and J by 8 bases, with 14 bases between the two germline ends. In germline, CDR1 is LNHNV, CDR2 YYDKDF (reference sequence). CDR3 sequence: CATSNSGTGEKLFF. CDR3 DNA: TGTGCCACCAGCAATTCAGGGACGGGGGAAAAACTGTTTTTT.

This clonotype was counted many times. In DNA form, the CDR3 reads TGCGCCAGCAGCGGAACAACGCCATTAAGGGGGAACACTGAAGCTTTCTTT. Protein product: CASSGTTPLRGNTEAFF. The chain has TRBV5-1 and TRBJ1-1, with D perhaps matching TRBD1 (5 bases). The CDR3 runs to 17 residues. V was shortened by 4 bases and J by 1 base, with 20 bases between the two germline ends. Germline values: CDR1 SGHRS, CDR2 YFSETQ.

This clonotype was seen ten or more times. The V call is TRBV4-2, the J call TRBJ2-4, with unresolved D. V dropped 0 bases and J dropped 3 bases, with 9 bases sitting between them. The CDR3 runs 15 residues. Germline V gene data show CDR1 as LGHNA and CDR2 as YNFKEQ. The CDR3 is CASSQDYRYKNIQYF. CDR3 DNA: TGTGCCAGCAGCCAAGATTACAGATACAAAAACATTCAGTACTTC.

This clonotype was seen repeatedly, ten times or more. V is TRBV29-1 and J is TRBJ2-5; weak D call: TRBD1 (6 bases). Germline CDR1 and CDR2: SQVTM and ANQGSEA. The CDR3 is made up of 12 amino acids. Deletions cut 7 bases from V and 2 bases from J, with 11 bases between. The CDR3 is CSAQTGQETQYF. CDR3 coding DNA: TGCAGCGCCCAGACAGGACAAGAGACCCAGTACTTC. The full variable domain, completed using reference TRBV29-1 and TRBJ2-5, is SAVISQKPSRDICQRGTSLTIQCQVDSQVTMMFWYRQQPGQSLTLIATANQGSEATYESGFVIDKFPISRPNLTFSTLTVSNMSPEDSSIYLCSAQTGQETQYFGPGTRLLVL.

There are a few counts of this clonotype. The V call is TRBV9, the J call TRBJ2-5, with D possibly being TRBD2 (6 bases). The V gene lost 4 bases and the J gene lost 3 bases, with 13 bases spanning the gap. The CDR3 runs 14 residues. Germline assignment: CDR1 SGDLS and CDR2 YYNGEE. The CDR3 DNA reads TGTGCCAGCAGCCCGAGATGGGGGGAAGAGACCCAGTACTTC. It specifies CASSPRWGEETQYF. The whole variable domain, remainder taken from reference TRBV9 and TRBJ2-5, is DSGVTQTPKHLITATGQRVTLRCSPRSGDLSVYWYQQSLDQGLQFLIQYYNGEERAKGNILERFSAQQFPDLHSELNLSSLELGDSALYFCASSPRWGEETQYFGPGTRLLVL.

The rearrangement uses TRBV4-1 and TRBJ1-2, with 9 bases identical to TRBD1. The CDR3 extends over 15 amino acids. After removal of 5 bases from V and 7 bases from J, the junction contained 11 bases not matched to a gene. CDR1 and CDR2 from the germline V gene are MGHRA and YSYEKL. CDR3 loop: CASSSRPGQGSGYTF. The CDR3 DNA sequence: TGCGCCAGCAGCAGCCGCCCGGGACAGGGATCTGGCTACACCTTC.

This clonotype turned up a few times. The chain has TRBV7-2 and TRBJ2-7; D might be TRBD1 or TRBD2, each matching 5 bases. V was pared by 4 bases and J by 2 bases, with 12 bases between. The CDR3 covers 14 residues. Germline V gene sequence: CDR1 SGHTA, CDR2 FQGNSA. The CDR3: CASSSRGTPYEQYF. CDR3 bases: TGTGCCAGCAGCTCCCGAGGGACCCCCTACGAGCAGTACTTC.

This clonotype was picked up many times. The chain joins TRBV10-3 to TRBJ2-3; 9 bases fit TRBD2. The CDR3 extends over 15 amino acids. Germline trimming cut 5 bases from V and 2 bases from J; bases unmatched to any gene: 5. CDR1 is ENHRY and CDR2 is SYGVKD in the germline V gene. The CDR3 loop is CAISRLAETTDTQYF. CDR3 DNA: TGTGCCATCAGTCGACTAGCGGAGACCACAGATACGCAGTATTTT.

This clonotype was observed a handful of times. The gene calls are TRBV30 and TRBJ2-7; 10 positions match TRBD2. This CDR3 is built from 14 residues. Trimming cost V 2 bases and J 5 bases; bases outside gene matches: 6. Germline V gene data show CDR1 as GTSNPN and CDR2 as SVGIG (reference sequence). The CDR3 reads CAWSTSGMRNEQYF. In nucleotides, the CDR3 is TGTGCCTGGAGTACTAGCGGGATGAGAAACGAGCAGTACTTC.

This rearrangement joins TRBV5-1 to TRBJ2-2, with 7 bases matching TRBD1. V gave up 4 bases and J gave up 3 bases; unmatched junction bases: 9. CDR1 is SGHRS and CDR2 is YFSETQ in the germline V gene. The CDR3 covers 16 residues. This CDR3 reads CASSLFRGSDTGELFF. DNA of the CDR3: TGCGCCAGCAGCCTATTCAGGGGGTCGGACACCGGGGAGCTGTTTTTT.

The gene calls are TRBV6-1 and TRBJ2-7; 7 positions agree with TRBD1. Germline lookup yields CDR1 MNHNS and CDR2 SASEGT. Germline trimming cut 6 bases from V and 12 bases from J; bases unmatched to any gene: 17. This CDR3 region has 14 residues. The CDR3 sequence: CASSLETGALVVYF. CDR3 bases: TGTGCCAGCAGCCTAGAAACAGGGGCTCTGGTTGTGTACTTC.

This clonotype has at least ten counts. The genes are TRBV5-6 and TRBJ2-4, with D perhaps TRBD1 or TRBD2 (5 bases each). Between the trimmed V and J ends, which lost 4 bases and 0 bases, there was a span of 11 bases. In germline, CDR1 is SGHDT, CDR2 YYEEEE. This CDR3 comprises 15 residues. CDR3 sequence reads: CASSPGTVAKNIQYF. The CDR3, as DNA: TGTGCCAGCAGCCCAGGGACGGTAGCCAAAAACATTCAGTACTTC.

This clonotype was counted ten times or more. This rearrangement joins TRBV20-1 to TRBJ2-7, with TRBD1 identical over 8 bases. Germline V gene sequence: CDR1 DFQATT, CDR2 SNEGSKA (reference sequence). The length of the CDR3 is 12 residues. Trimming took 6 bases from V and 4 from J; bases not matched to a gene: 5. The CDR3 DNA follows: TGCAGTGCCGTTGACAGGGGATACGAGCAGTACTTC. Residues: CSAVDRGYEQYF.

This clonotype has a handful of counts. V and J are TRBV10-3 and TRBJ1-4; possibly TRBD1 for D (6 bases). Looked up from germline, CDR1 is ENHRY and CDR2 is SYGVKD. Trimming removed 2 bases at V and 4 bases at J, with 8 bases between. This CDR3 region has 14 residues. DNA of the CDR3: TGTGCCATCAGTGAGAGCAGGGGTAATGAAAAACTGTTTTTT. Residues: CAISESRGNEKLFF.

This clonotype was picked up many times. This CDR3 is CASSLEAGNTGELFF. The CDR3 DNA reads as TGTGCCAGCAGCTTGGAGGCAGGGAACACCGGGGAGCTGTTTTTT. V gene TRBV5-6 combines with J gene TRBJ2-2; D not resolved. Germline V gene sequence: CDR1 SGHDT, CDR2 YYEEEE. V gave up 0 bases and J gave up 1 base, with 7 bases separating them. The CDR3 has 15 residues.

The table lists this clonotype with a few counts. The chain uses TRBV20-1 and TRBJ1-1, with a weak D call TRBD1 (6 bases). V dropped 7 bases and J dropped 2 bases, with 20 bases sitting between them. The length of the CDR3 is 15 residues. In germline, CDR1 is DFQATT, CDR2 SNEGSKA (reference sequence). The CDR3 sequence: CSGFVRGKPNTEAFF. CDR3 nucleotide sequence: TGCAGTGGTTTCGTGAGGGGGAAACCCAACACTGAAGCTTTCTTT.

The chain couples TRBV5-1 to TRBJ2-2; D remains ambiguous. The germline gives CDR1 SGHRS, CDR2 YFSETQ. This CDR3 spans 13 amino acids. Trimming pared 2 bases from V and 1 base from J, leaving 3 bases between. The CDR3 loop reads CASSFENTGELFF. The CDR3, as DNA: TGCGCCAGCAGCTTCGAGAACACCGGGGAGCTGTTTTTT.

Many counts were recorded for this clonotype. V and J are TRBV13 and TRBJ2-1, with a weak D call TRBD2 (6 bases). Per germline, CDR1 PRHDT and CDR2 FYEKMQ (reference sequence). This CDR3 has 13 residues. V dropped 0 bases and J dropped 13 bases, with 13 bases sitting between them. CDR3 region: CASSLGGSALQFF. DNA of the CDR3: TGTGCCAGCAGCTTAGGCGGGAGCGCTTTACAGTTCTTC.

The chain has TRBV12-3 or TRBV12-4 and TRBJ1-2; TRBD1 matches at 8 bases. This CDR3 region has 16 residues. The junction had 14 bases not matched to a gene; V was cut back by 3 bases and J by 8 bases. The CDR3 spells CASSFPRGRGGEGYTF. CDR3 bases: TGTGCCAGCAGTTTCCCCAGGGGGCGGGGTGGAGAAGGCTACACCTTC.

This clonotype was observed a handful of times. V and J are TRBV28 and TRBJ1-3; D is possibly TRBD1 (5 bases). This CDR3 contains 17 residues. With 6 bases removed from V and 2 bases from J, the gap between germline ends came to 20 bases. Germline-derived CDR1 and CDR2 are MDHEN and SYDVKM. The CDR3 here is CASSQPRGPGAGNTIYF. CDR3 in DNA: TGTGCCAGCAGCCAACCCCGGGGCCCGGGGGCTGGAAACACCATATATTTT. The full variable domain, in which reference TRBV28 and TRBJ1-3 provide the parts outside the CDR3, is DVKVTQSSRYLVKRTGEKVFLECVQDMDHENMFWYRQDPGLGLRLIYFSYDVKMKEKGDIPEGYSVSREKKERFSLILESASTNQTSMYLCASSQPRGPGAGNTIYFGEGSWLTVV.

Many counts were recorded for this clonotype. CDR3 in DNA: TGTGCCAGCAGCCATGGGGAATCCTACAATGAGCAGTTCTTC. Amino acid sequence: CASSHGESYNEQFF. The chain links TRBV4-2 to TRBJ2-1; D is unclear. The CDR3 consists of 14 residues. CDR1 LGHNA and CDR2 YNFKEQ come from the germline V gene. Trimming stripped 3 bases from V and 1 base from J, with 7 bases between.

This clonotype was counted at least ten times. The chain combines TRBV7-6 with TRBJ2-1, with 9 bases fitting TRBD2. This CDR3 region has 16 residues. CDR1 is SGHVS and CDR2 is FNYEAQ in the germline V gene. V lost 3 bases and J lost 3; bases outside the gene matches: 6. CDR3 in DNA: TGTGCCAGCAGCTTCACCAGCGGGAGGAACTACAATGAGCAGTTCTTC. Protein sequence: CASSFTSGRNYNEQFF.

This clonotype was counted at least ten times. The rearrangement uses TRBV6-4 and TRBJ2-3, with 12 bases identical to TRBD2. Germline trimming cut 4 bases from V and 5 bases from J; bases unmatched to any gene: 4. CDR3 size: 15 residues. Germline CDR1 is MRHNA and CDR2 is SNTAGT. CDR3 nucleotide sequence: TGTGCCAGCAGTGGGACTAGCGGGGCAGTAGATACGCAGTATTTT. Protein: CASSGTSGAVDTQYF.

J is TRBJ1-2 and V is TRBV11-2; no definite D call. Germline values: CDR1 SGHAT, CDR2 FQNNGV. This CDR3 has 14 residues. Between the trimmed V and J ends, which lost 1 base and 2 bases, there was a span of 8 bases. The CDR3 protein is CASSLGSGNYGYTF. The CDR3 bases are TGTGCCAGCAGCTTAGGGTCGGGCAACTATGGCTACACCTTC.

V and J are TRBV11-2 and TRBJ1-5; 9 bases fit TRBD1. V trimming: 0 bases; J trimming: 6 bases; junction bases outside the gene matches: 3. This CDR3 is 15 amino acids long. Germline V CDR1 and CDR2: SGHAT, FQNNGV. For the CDR3, the DNA is TGTGCCAGCAGCTTAGATACAGGGGGCCGTCAGCCCCAGCATTTT. Residues: CASSLDTGGRQPQHF.

Many counts were recorded for this clonotype. The chain couples TRBV10-3 to TRBJ2-7, with D perhaps being TRBD1 or TRBD2 (5 bases each). This CDR3 has 14 amino acids. Trimming pared 3 bases from V and 4 bases from J, leaving 13 bases between. Germline assignment: CDR1 ENHRY and CDR2 SYGVKD. The CDR3 is CAISDVGRVYEQYF. CDR3 DNA sequence: TGTGCCATCAGTGATGTGGGACGGGTATACGAGCAGTACTTC.

This chain uses TRBV10-3 with TRBJ2-1, with 8 bases identical to TRBD2. Per germline, CDR1 ENHRY and CDR2 SYGVKD. Losses at the gene ends were 6 bases for V and 9 bases for J; bases not matched to a gene: 22. The CDR3 length is 18 residues. The CDR3 protein is CAISMGSAGGPVGAEQFF. CDR3 bases: TGTGCCATCAGCATGGGGAGCGCGGGAGGACCGGTGGGCGCTGAGCAGTTCTTC.

The CDR3 DNA follows: TGCGCCAGCAGCTTGGACGAAGGATACTATGGCTACACCTTC. It codes for CASSLDEGYYGYTF. The chain uses TRBV5-1 and TRBJ1-2; the D is unclear. Germline assignment: CDR1 SGHRS and CDR2 YFSETQ. CDR3 size: 14 residues. V lost 0 bases to trimming and J lost 3 bases, with 9 bases between them.

This clonotype was counted a few times. CDR3: CASSAIAGVTGELFF. CDR3 DNA: TGTGCCAGCAGCGCCATAGCGGGGGTGACCGGGGAGCTGTTTTTT. This sequence joins TRBV11-2 and TRBJ2-2, with TRBD2 matching over 9 bases. V dropped 5 bases and J dropped 5; count of bases not matched to a gene: 6. The CDR3 is 15 amino acids. Germline V gene lookup returns CDR1 SGHAT and CDR2 FQNNGV. Using reference TRBV11-2 and TRBJ2-2 for the parts outside the CDR3, the full variable domain is EAGVAQSPRYKIIEKRQSVAFWCNPISGHATLYWYQQILGQGPKLLIQFQNNGVVDDSQLPKDRFSAERLKGVDSTLKIQPAKLEDSAVYLCASSAIAGVTGELFFGEGSRLTVL.